What follows is one T cell receptor beta chain and its context. This record belongs to a study of cytomegalovirus exposure and HLA in healthy donors. Both 60 Vbeta primers and 13 Jbeta primers went into the PCR. The method was immunoSEQ multiplex PCR; TCRdb's version includes in-frame clones alone and lacks a portion of them. The data show about 180,000 clones, with 82% seen just once and approximately 1.5% held by the top ten. Unmatched junction bases numbered 5, after V lost 0 bases and J lost 3 bases. Germline V gives CDR1 SGHVS, CDR2 FNYEAQ. CDR3 length: 16 amino acids. Sequencing was performed on PBMCs. The gene calls are TRBV7-6 and TRBJ2-7; 10 nucleotides agree with TRBD1. The sequence derives from a man in his forties or fifties in good health and CMV-seronegative. CDR3 amino acids: CASSLAKGQGHYEQYF. In DNA form, the CDR3 reads TGTGCCAGCAGCTTAGCGAAGGGACAGGGGCACTACGAGCAGTACTTC.